This T cell receptor beta chain was sequenced for a study of cytomegalovirus exposure and HLA in healthy donors. Study overall: It was reported in a later analysis that the 120 validation repertoires used the same platform as the 500 to 700 first-cohort repertoires.

Study-wide findings and caveats: Associated with cytomegalovirus, according to the listing, were 150 to 200 TCR beta chains. Among TCR sequences, most were rare, though some public TCRs appeared in many donors. According to a subsequent analysis, TCR clusters from the first cohort were inclined to appear together in the 120 or so validation repertoires.

Sequencing used immunoSEQ multiplex PCR; TCRdb keeps in-frame clones, though not all of them. The sample gives about 150,000 clones, 87% of which show up once; roughly 4.5% is in the top ten. Notes on this clone: What it recognizes is unknown.

Sequencing input: PBMCs. This TCR derives from a man younger than 30 in good health and CMV-seropositive.

The CDR3 DNA follows: TGTGCCAGCAGCTTAGCGGGACTTAGCAATCAGCCCCAGCATTTT. Protein: CASSLAGLSNQPQHF. V usage is TRBV7-9 and J usage is TRBJ1-5, with D possibly being TRBD1 (5 bases). This CDR3 is built from 15 residues. From germline, CDR1 is SEHNR and CDR2 FQNEAQ (reference sequence). Trimming left V 0 bases short and J 0 bases short, with 6 bases between.